These 17 T cell receptor beta chains came from one sample sequenced in a study of cytomegalovirus exposure and HLA in healthy donors. PCR was performed using 60 Vbeta and 13 Jbeta primers. Produced via immunoSEQ multiplex PCR; TCRdb's table is partial and in-frame only. The sample includes roughly 73,000 clones, approximately 78% seen only once; the top ten take approximately 3.4%. Source material: PBMCs. These TCRs come from a man aged 40-49 years in good health and CMV-seronegative.

The V and J genes are TRBV9 and TRBJ1-2; 11 bases agree with TRBD1. After removal of 4 bases from V and 4 bases from J, the junction contained 3 bases not matched to a gene. Per the germline V gene, CDR1 is SGDLS and CDR2 is YYNGEE. CDR3 length: 14 amino acids. Written as DNA, the CDR3 is TGTGCCAGCAGCCCGGGGACAGGGGGCTATGGCTACACCTTC. Protein: CASSPGTGGYGYTF.

In regard to this clone: Germline and junction disagree at one end, which may indicate a read error. The chain has TRBV5-1 and TRBJ1-4, with D possibly TRBD1 on 5 matching bases. Per germline, CDR1 SGHRS and CDR2 YFSETQ. This CDR3 is built from 13 residues. The CDR3 sequence: CASSETPGTAGVF. The CDR3 nucleotides read TGCGCCAGCAGCGAGACGCCAGGGACGGCGGGGGTTTTT.

The CDR3, as DNA: TGTGCCAGCAGTTCAGCCGGGACAGCAATGACCGGGGAGCTGTTTTTT. This codes for CASSSAGTAMTGELFF. The chain carries TRBV28 and TRBJ2-2, with 7 bases that match TRBD1. J was trimmed by 5 bases and V by 4 bases; bases with no gene match: 10. Germline loops: CDR1 MDHEN, CDR2 SYDVKM. CDR3 length: 16 amino acids.

The genes are TRBV9 and TRBJ2-1, with 10 nucleotides matching TRBD1. Germline CDR1 SGDLS, CDR2 YYNGEE. This CDR3 is built from 14 residues. With 3 bases clipped from V and 12 bases from J, the junction kept 9 bases outside the gene matches. The CDR3 sequence is CASSAGQGSLGQFF. As DNA, the CDR3 is TGTGCCAGCAGCGCGGGACAGGGGTCGTTGGGGCAGTTCTTC.

On this clone: Distinct nucleotide sequences in the sample also encode this CDR3. The V gene is TRBV18, the J gene TRBJ2-7; 11 bases align to TRBD1. The CDR3 loop spans 13 amino acids. The trim removed 3 bases at V and 7 bases at J, leaving 2 bases unmatched. Germline V CDR1 and CDR2: KGHSH, LQKENI. The CDR3 loop is CASSPGQGGEQYF. The CDR3 region has the DNA TGTGCCAGCTCACCGGGACAGGGGGGAGAGCAGTACTTC.

The V gene is TRBV4-1, the J gene TRBJ1-5; 8 bases match TRBD1. This CDR3 region has 18 residues. Germline values: CDR1 MGHRA, CDR2 YSYEKL. The ends lost 3 bases at V and 3 bases at J; junction bases unmatched: 13. CDR3 sequence reads: CASSQTFRGPSFNQPQHF. The CDR3 DNA reads TGCGCCAGCAGCCAGACCTTCAGGGGGCCTTCTTTCAATCAGCCCCAGCATTTT.

The chain links TRBV19 to TRBJ1-5, with TRBD1 identical over 11 bases. Trimming removed 9 bases from V and 7 bases from J; junction bases left unmatched: 5. The CDR3 runs 13 residues. The germline V gene has CDR1 LNHDA and CDR2 SQIVND (reference sequence). DNA for the CDR3: TGTGCCAGCCGGGACAGGGGGGTCCAGCCCCAGCATTTT. Protein: CASRDRGVQPQHF.

The V call is TRBV7-7, the J call TRBJ2-5; 12 bases match TRBD1. This CDR3 contains 13 residues. Germline CDR1 reads SSHAT; CDR2 reads FNYEAQ (reference sequence). In nucleotides, the CDR3 is TGTGCTAGCGGGGACAGGGGGCTCGAGACCCAGTACTTC. Amino acids: CASGDRGLETQYF.

This clone has just one count. An end of the junction does not agree with germline; a read error may underlie this. At the DNA level, this CDR3 is encoded by other sequences in the same sample as well. The chain combines TRBV13 with TRBJ2-4, with D perhaps matching TRBD1 (6 bases). CDR1 and CDR2 (germline): PRHDT, FYEKMQ (reference sequence). The CDR3 has 16 amino acids. The CDR3: CASRLRGSRDKNIQYF. The CDR3 DNA follows: TGCGCCAGCAGACTACGCGGCTCTCGGGACAAGAACATTCAGTACTTC. Supplemented by reference TRBV13 and TRBJ2-4, the full variable domain reads AAGVIQSPRHLIKEKRETATLKCYPIPRHDTVYWYQQGPGQDPQFLISFYEKMQSDKGSIPDRFSAQQFSDYHSELNMSSLELGDSALYFCASRLRGSRDKNIQYFGAGTRLSVL.

This chain links TRBV13 with TRBJ1-2, with 7 bases matching TRBD1. CDR1 and CDR2 from the germline V gene are PRHDT and FYEKMQ (reference sequence). The CDR3 is made up of 13 amino acids. J was trimmed by 9 bases and V by 5 bases; bases with no gene match: 9. CDR3 region: CASSIRQGESYTF. Written as DNA, the CDR3 is TGTGCCAGCAGCATCCGACAGGGCGAGAGCTACACCTTC.

The chain carries TRBV10-3 and TRBJ2-5; TRBD1 agrees at 9 bases. The J call may be faulty, since TRBJ2-7 better matches the DNA end. Germline V gives CDR1 ENHRY, CDR2 SYGVKD. The CDR3 covers 15 residues. The CDR3 region has the DNA TGTGCCATCAGTGAGAGTGGGACAGGGACCTACGAGCAGTACTTC. It codes for CAISESGTGTYEQYF.

V usage is TRBV5-6 and J usage is TRBJ2-1, with 10 bases that match TRBD2. This CDR3 has 16 amino acids. Germline V gene data show CDR1 as SGHDT and CDR2 as YYEEEE. Germline trimming cut 4 bases from V and 8 bases from J; bases unmatched to any gene: 12. The CDR3 region is CASSIGAGTSDHEQFF. The CDR3 region has the DNA TGTGCCAGCAGCATTGGGGCGGGGACTAGCGACCATGAGCAGTTCTTC.

This rearrangement joins TRBV7-9 to TRBJ2-1; D call uncertain. Trimming cost V 6 bases and J 8 bases, with 14 bases left between them. CDR1 is SEHNR, CDR2 FQNEAQ, per germline (reference sequence). The CDR3 extends over 13 amino acids. The CDR3: CASRRGAPDEQFF. The CDR3, as DNA: TGTGCCAGCAGACGAGGAGCCCCGGATGAGCAGTTCTTC.

This clone was recorded once. V gene TRBV28 combines with J gene TRBJ1-5, with a tentative D call TRBD1 (5 bases). The germline V and J ends were trimmed by 5 bases and 6 bases, with 20 bases remaining between them. The CDR3 covers 16 residues. CDR1 is MDHEN and CDR2 is SYDVKM in the germline V gene. The CDR3 DNA is TGTGCCAGCAGTCCCCGGGGAGGGAGAACAGGTCAGCCCCAGCATTTT. This translates into CASSPRGGRTGQPQHF. The full variable domain, completed using reference TRBV28 and TRBJ1-5, is DVKVTQSSRYLVKRTGEKVFLECVQDMDHENMFWYRQDPGLGLRLIYFSYDVKMKEKGDIPEGYSVSREKKERFSLILESASTNQTSMYLCASSPRGGRTGQPQHFGDGTRLSIL.

This clone was observed once. The CDR3 nucleotides read TGTGCCAGCTCACTCGACCGCGGCTCCCCGGGCGGGGAGCTGTTTTTT. It codes for CASSLDRGSPGGELFF. This sequence joins TRBV18 and TRBJ2-2; D call uncertain. V lost 4 bases and J lost 7, with 19 bases in between. The germline CDR1 and CDR2 sequences are KGHSH and LQKENI. This CDR3 spans 16 amino acids.

This rearrangement joins TRBV19 to TRBJ2-1; TRBD2 aligns across 8 bases. The CDR3 is 16 residues long. Germline CDR1 reads LNHDA; CDR2 reads SQIVND (reference sequence). V lost 5 bases and J lost 2; bases outside the gene matches: 8. The CDR3 DNA reads as TGTGCCAGTAGTGCTATTAGCGGGGAAGCCTACAATGAGCAGTTCTTC. This sequence encodes CASSAISGEAYNEQFF. The whole variable domain, filled in from reference TRBV19 and TRBJ2-1, reads DGGITQSPKYLFRKEGQNVTLSCEQNLNHDAMYWYRQDPGQGLRLIYYSQIVNDFQKGDIAEGYSVSREKKESFPLTVTSAQKNPTAFYLCASSAISGEAYNEQFFGPGTRLTVL.

This clone occurred a few times. CDR3 nucleotide sequence: TGTGCCAGCAGCCGGACAGGGGTAGGATGGAGCACTGAAGCTTTCTTT. Translating it yields CASSRTGVGWSTEAFF. This sequence joins TRBV11-3 and TRBJ1-1; TRBD1 aligns across 9 bases. The J segment lost 4 bases and the V segment lost 5 bases, leaving 11 bases of the junction unmatched. The CDR3 contains 16 residues. Germline CDR1 reads SGHNT; CDR2 reads YENEEA. Full variable domain (rest looked up from reference TRBV11-3 and TRBJ1-1): EAGVVQSPRYKIIEKKQPVAFWCNPISGHNTLYWYLQNLGQGPELLIRYENEEAVDDSQLPKDRFSAERLKGVDSTLKIQPAELGDSAVYLCASSRTGVGWSTEAFFGQGTRLTVV.